What follows are 14 T cell receptor beta chains derived from one specimen sequenced in a study of radiotherapy plus CTLA-4 blockade in lung cancer (dated by TCRdb to 2016 to 2019). Library construction relied on the immunoSEQ multiplex PCR assay. TCRdb took this table from immuneACCESS and kept in-frame rearrangements with V and J called. Such tables lack part of the clones; where checked against another copy, unresolved V genes explain under half of the gap, and the rest is unexplained. Counted in this sample were tens of thousands of clones; 80% to 90% of them appeared once. The leading ten clones occupy 4.8% of the sample. The source material was peripheral blood, sampled from a patient treated with radiotherapy plus ipilimumab. The receptors derive from a human donor with non-small cell lung cancer whose response to radiotherapy plus ipilimumab could not be evaluated.

In DNA, the CDR3 is TGTGCCAGCAGCTTGGACAGGGGAAGCTCCTATAATTCACCCCTCCACTTT. Protein: CASSLDRGSSYNSPLHF. The chain employs TRBV7-2 and TRBJ1-6, with 9 nucleotides matching TRBD1. V dropped 3 bases and J dropped 0; count of bases not matched to a gene: 3. The CDR3 is 17 residues long. Germline V gene lookup returns CDR1 SGHTA and CDR2 FQGNSA.

This chain links TRBV11-2 with TRBJ2-1, with 14 bases aligning to TRBD2. Trimming removed 2 bases from V and 8 bases from J; junction bases left unmatched: 5. Germline CDR1 reads SGHAT; CDR2 reads FQNNGV. This CDR3 comprises 16 residues. The CDR3 loop reads CASSLIGTSGSHEQFF. CDR3 sequence (DNA): TGTGCCAGCAGCTTAATTGGGACTAGCGGGAGTCATGAGCAGTTCTTC.

The table lists this clone with a few counts. The chain couples TRBV5-8 to TRBJ2-5, with 10 bases identical to TRBD1. The length of the CDR3 is 16 residues. V dropped 0 bases and J dropped 5; count of bases not matched to a gene: 7. Germline V gene sequence: CDR1 SGHTS, CDR2 YDEGEE. In DNA, the CDR3 is TGTGCCAGCAGCTTGGTACTGGGACAGGGGTCTGAGACCCAGTACTTC. Translation: CASSLVLGQGSETQYF.

The chain is built from TRBV10-3 and TRBJ1-2; maybe TRBD1 (6 bases). This CDR3 comprises 13 residues. The V end lost 10 bases, the J end lost 8 bases, and 20 bases lay between the germline ends. Germline lookup yields CDR1 ENHRY and CDR2 SYGVKD. The CDR3 is CATNRVGGEGYTF. The DNA for the CDR3 is TGTGCCACCAACAGGGTCGGGGGGGAAGGCTACACCTTC.

The chain has TRBV28 and TRBJ1-1; D possibly corresponds to TRBD1 (5 bases). This CDR3 has 12 amino acids. Trimming shortened V by 3 bases and J by 7 bases, and 9 bases separated the two germline ends. Looked up from germline, CDR1 is MDHEN and CDR2 is SYDVKM. The CDR3 region has the DNA TGTGCCAGCAGTTTCAGGGATAATGAAGCTTTCTTT. This translates into CASSFRDNEAFF.

A single count supports this clone. This sequence joins TRBV28 and TRBJ2-6; 14 positions match TRBD2. The junction had 14 bases not matched to a gene; V was cut back by 3 bases and J by 1 base. Germline CDR1 reads MDHEN; CDR2 reads SYDVKM. The CDR3 extends over 22 amino acids. CDR3 amino acids: CASSFFIRGGLAGVSGANVLTF. DNA for the CDR3: TGTGCCAGCAGTTTCTTTATTCGGGGGGGACTAGCGGGAGTATCTGGGGCCAACGTCCTGACTTTC.

The chain links TRBV6-1 to TRBJ1-2; D call uncertain. This CDR3 is built from 13 residues. Trimming cost V 2 bases and J 2 bases, with 6 bases left between them. Per the germline V gene, CDR1 is MNHNS and CDR2 is SASEGT. The CDR3 loop reads CASSEKRNYGYTF. The CDR3 nucleotides read TGTGCCAGCAGTGAAAAGAGAAACTATGGCTACACCTTC.

The chain employs TRBV7-2 and TRBJ2-3; the match to TRBD2 covers 14 bases. Losses at the gene ends were 0 bases for V and 1 base for J; bases not matched to a gene: 9. The CDR3 is made up of 20 amino acids. CDR1 SGHTA and CDR2 FQGNSA come from the germline V gene. The CDR3 reads CASSLALRLAGGPGTDTQYF. Here the CDR3 DNA reads TGTGCCAGCAGCTTAGCGCTGCGACTAGCGGGAGGGCCGGGCACAGATACGCAGTATTTT.

The sample holds a few counts of this clone. The J gene is TRBJ2-2, the V gene TRBV4-1; possibly TRBD2 for D (6 bases). This CDR3 spans 16 amino acids. CDR1 MGHRA and CDR2 YSYEKL come from the germline V gene. V was pared by 2 bases and J by 1 base, with 11 bases between. CDR3 nucleotide sequence: TGCGCCAGCAGCCAAACGGGACTCTTGAACACCGGGGAGCTGTTTTTT. Translating gives CASSQTGLLNTGELFF.

The chain couples TRBV28 to TRBJ1-1, with D maybe TRBD1 (6 bases). The CDR3 covers 16 residues. Trimming removed 5 bases from V and 0 bases from J, with 16 bases in between. Germline lookup yields CDR1 MDHEN and CDR2 SYDVKM. The DNA of the CDR3 is TGTGCCAGCAGTAACTCGGGACAAAGGCTGAACACTGAAGCTTTCTTT. Amino acid sequence: CASSNSGQRLNTEAFF. Supplemented by reference TRBV28 and TRBJ1-1, the full variable domain reads DVKVTQSSRYLVKRTGEKVFLECVQDMDHENMFWYRQDPGLGLRLIYFSYDVKMKEKGDIPEGYSVSREKKERFSLILESASTNQTSMYLCASSNSGQRLNTEAFFGQGTRLTVV.

CDR3 DNA: TGTGCCAGCAGTTCGTGGATGACAGGGGAAGAGACCCAGTACTTC. Translated: CASSSWMTGEETQYF. This sequence joins TRBV7-2 and TRBJ2-5, with TRBD1 identical over 8 bases. This CDR3 comprises 15 residues. Unmatched junction bases numbered 9, after V lost 6 bases and J lost 3 bases. CDR1 is SGHTA and CDR2 is FQGNSA in the germline V gene.

This rearrangement joins TRBV6-1 to TRBJ1-5, with 7 positions matching TRBD1. The CDR3 covers 14 residues. Germline V lookup: CDR1 MNHNS, CDR2 SASEGT. The junction had 2 bases not matched to a gene; V was cut back by 1 base and J by 5 bases. This chain's CDR3 is CASSEGQGHQPQHF. CDR3 coding DNA: TGTGCCAGCAGTGAAGGACAGGGCCATCAGCCCCAGCATTTT.

The chain carries TRBV29-1 and TRBJ1-2; maybe TRBD1 (6 bases). Germline V lookup: CDR1 SQVTM, CDR2 ANQGSEA. The CDR3 is 11 residues long. V was trimmed by 8 bases and J by 8 bases, leaving 15 bases between them. The CDR3, as DNA: TGCAGCCTCCGAGGGGGAGACGGCTACACCTTC. It is translated as CSLRGGDGYTF.

V gene TRBV9 combines with J gene TRBJ2-1; 10 positions agree with TRBD2. The CDR3 loop spans 16 amino acids. Germline CDR1 is SGDLS and CDR2 is YYNGEE. V shed 0 bases and J 4 bases; nucleotides not matched to a gene: 4. The CDR3 DNA sequence: TGTGCCAGCAGCGTAGTGGTAGCGGGAGGTTACAATGAGCAGTTCTTC. This encodes CASSVVVAGGYNEQFF.